The rows below give T cell receptor beta chains drawn from one sample of a study of blood T cell repertoires in COVID-19. This table comes from immunoSEQ multiplex PCR, and its TCRdb copy is limited to in-frame clones, with some not included. The data show roughly 230,000 clones, around 89% seen once. Sequenced: peripheral blood. These receptors were collected from a woman in her sixties with COVID-19, enrolled during active disease. Both conserved end residues are part of each CDR3. The order of the fields is V gene, D gene, clone size, J gene, CDR3 DNA, CDR3 protein. The D gene is left open where the match is weak. Only some rows state a clone size, as once, few, many or a class for expanded clones.

TRBV19	TRBD1	NA	TRBJ1-2	TGTGCCAGTAGTATCGACAGGGGGGTAGATGGCTACACCTTC	CASSIDRGVDGYTF
TRBV19	TRBD1	NA	TRBJ1-5	TGTGCCTCGAGGGACAGGACCCAGCCCCAGCATTTT	CASRDRTQPQHF
TRBV9	NA	NA	TRBJ2-5	TGTGCCAGCAGCGTGGGGGCCAGAAACCCCCGCCAAGAGACCCAGTACTTC	CASSVGARNPRQETQYF
TRBV6-1	NA	NA	TRBJ2-7	TGTGCCAGCAGTGAACGCTACCGAGGAACAGGAAGTTGGGACGAGCAGTACTTC	CASSERYRGTGSWDEQYF
TRBV30	NA	NA	TRBJ2-7	TGTGCCTGGAGTGCGAACAACGAGCAGTACTTC	CAWSANNEQYF
TRBV3-1/TRBV3-2	NA	NA	TRBJ2-3	TGTGCCAGCAGCCAAGGTTCCTTTGTCGGGGGAACAGATACGCAGTATTTT	CASSQGSFVGGTDTQYF
TRBV12-3/TRBV12-4	NA	NA	TRBJ1-1	TGTGCCAGCGAAAGCAGGGTGAACACTGAAGCTTTCTTT	CASESRVNTEAFF
TRBV7-3	TRBD1	once	TRBJ1-2	TGTGCCAGCAGCTTAATTTTCGGACAGGACATAAGCTTC	CASSLIFGQDISF
TRBV5-1	TRBD1	NA	TRBJ1-1	TGCGCCAGCAGCTGGGACAGGAACACTGAAGCTTTCTTT	CASSWDRNTEAFF
TRBV6-4	NA	NA	TRBJ2-2	TGTGCCAGCAGAGGACAAACTTTCACCGGGGAGCTGTTTTTT	CASRGQTFTGELFF
TRBV19	TRBD1	NA	TRBJ2-7	TGTGCCAGTAGTAACTACAGGGGTTCCGAGCAGTACTTC	CASSNYRGSEQYF
TRBV4-2	TRBD1	NA	TRBJ1-1	TGTGCCAGCAGTCAGCTTGGACAGGGCGGTGAAGCTTTCTTT	CASSQLGQGGEAFF
TRBV18	NA	NA	TRBJ2-7	TGTGCCAGCTCACCACGTACAAGCTACGAGCAGTACTTC	CASSPRTSYEQYF
TRBV18	NA	few	TRBJ1-1	TGTGCCAGCTCACCACCCCTGGGCGAACGCACTGAAGCTTTCTTT	CASSPPLGERTEAFF
TRBV2	NA	NA	TRBJ2-1	TGTGCCAGCCTATACAATGAGCAGTTCTTC	CASLYNEQFF
TRBV4-2	TRBD1	NA	TRBJ1-6	TGTGCCAGCAGCCAAACCGAGCAGGGGGATAATTCACCCCTCCACTTT	CASSQTEQGDNSPLHF
TRBV6-6	NA	NA	TRBJ1-3	TGTGCCACTCAACAGACCTCTGGAAACACCATATATTTT	CATQQTSGNTIYF
TRBV4-3	TRBD2	NA	TRBJ2-3	TGCGCCAGCAGCCAAGGTAGCGGGGGGGCGTCTAGCACAGATACGCAGTATTTT	CASSQGSGGASSTDTQYF
TRBV27	TRBD1	NA	TRBJ2-2	TGTGCCAGCAACTGGGACAGTCGAGGAGGGGAGCTGTTTTTT	CASNWDSRGGELFF
TRBV4-2	TRBD1	NA	TRBJ1-6	TGTGCCAGCAGCCAAGATCCCATGGTAAGAGGGGGCGGATCCCTCCACTTT	CASSQDPMVRGGGSLHF
TRBV6-2/TRBV6-3	NA	NA	TRBJ1-5	TGTGCCAGCAGTCGGGATGAAGCTAGCAATCAGCCCCAGCATTTT	CASSRDEASNQPQHF
TRBV5-8	TRBD1	NA	TRBJ1-2	TGTGCCAGCAGCCCGGACAGGGGGCGCTTAGGCTACACCTTC	CASSPDRGRLGYTF
TRBV10-3	TRBD2	NA	TRBJ2-1	TGTGCCATCAGTAGAGCGGGGGGCTACAATGAGCAGTTCTTC	CAISRAGGYNEQFF
TRBV20-1	NA	NA	TRBJ2-7	TGCAGTGCTTACTCAAACTACGAGCAGTACTTC	CSAYSNYEQYF
TRBV6-5	NA	NA	TRBJ1-2	TGTGCCAGCAGGCCTCAAGCCCGCTATGGCTACACCTTC	CASRPQARYGYTF
TRBV19	NA	NA	TRBJ1-5	TGTGCCAGTAGTATCAGGTTTTTCCAGGCTCCCAATCAGCCCCAGCATTTT	CASSIRFFQAPNQPQHF
TRBV7-6	TRBD2	NA	TRBJ2-1	TGTGCCAGCAGCTTATCGAGCGGGGGGGAATGGATATACAATGAGCAGTTCTTC	CASSLSSGGEWIYNEQFF
TRBV7-9	TRBD1	NA	TRBJ2-6	TGTGCCAGCAGCTTAGCAGGGGGCAGGTCTGGGGCCAACGTCCTGACTTTC	CASSLAGGRSGANVLTF
TRBV27	NA	NA	TRBJ1-2	TGTGCCAGCCTTTCCCCGGGACTAGGGGGCTACACCTTC	CASLSPGLGGYTF
TRBV6-5	NA	NA	TRBJ1-1	TGTGCCAGCAGTTATACAGGGTGGGACACTGAAGCTTTCTTT	CASSYTGWDTEAFF
TRBV27	NA	once	TRBJ1-2	TGTGCCAGCAGTCCCCTCGGACATCGTGGCTACACCTTC	CASSPLGHRGYTF
TRBV19	TRBD1	NA	TRBJ2-7	TGTGCCAGTAGTCCGACAGGGATTAGGCAGTACTTC	CASSPTGIRQYF
TRBV9	NA	NA	TRBJ2-1	TGTGCCAGCAGCGTAGGCCAAGGGGCTCTAACCGGATACAATGAGCAGTTCTTC	CASSVGQGALTGYNEQFF
TRBV5-1	TRBD1	NA	TRBJ2-2	TGCGCCAGCAGCCCGGAGACAGGGACGACCGGGGAGCTGTTTTTT	CASSPETGTTGELFF
TRBV7-3	NA	NA	TRBJ2-1	TGTGCCAGCAGCTTTACGACACCGGGGAAGCAGTTCTTC	CASSFTTPGKQFF
TRBV15	TRBD2	NA	TRBJ2-1	TGTGCCACCAGCAGAGGAAGGTTACTAGCGGGACCCAATGAGCAGTTCTTC	CATSRGRLLAGPNEQFF
TRBV4-1	TRBD1	NA	TRBJ1-2	TGCGCCAGCAGCCCAGACAGGGATTGGGGCTACACCTTC	CASSPDRDWGYTF
TRBV2	NA	once	TRBJ1-2	TGTGCCAGCAGGGGGCTGAACTATGGCTACACCTTC	CASRGLNYGYTF
TRBV4-1	TRBD1	NA	TRBJ1-2	TGCGCCAGCAGCCAAGTAGGGGACAGGTATGGCTACACCTTC	CASSQVGDRYGYTF
TRBV19	TRBD1	NA	TRBJ2-2	TGTGCCACCGCCGACAGGGGCCGAATCACCGGGGAGCTGTTTTTT	CATADRGRITGELFF
TRBV19	NA	NA	TRBJ1-2	TGTGCCAGTACCCAATGGGGACGCGGGGGAGACTCGAGCTACACCTTC	CASTQWGRGGDSSYTF
TRBV5-1	TRBD2	NA	TRBJ2-3	TGCGCCAGCAGCCTAGGACTAGCGGGGGGTACAGATACGCAGTATTTT	CASSLGLAGGTDTQYF
TRBV6-2/TRBV6-3	NA	NA	TRBJ1-2	TGTGCCAGCAGTTACACTGGGCTCGACCAGGGCTATGGCTACACCTTC	CASSYTGLDQGYGYTF
TRBV11-3	NA	NA	TRBJ1-3	TGTGCCAGCAGCGCGGCAGTTTCTGGAAACACCATATATTTT	CASSAAVSGNTIYF